These T cell receptor beta chains were read from a single sample in a study of human T cells and chemical hapten exposure. A single record per CDR3 protein comes from TCRdb applying MiXCR to the RACE reads. This table has around 80,000 distinct CDR3 sequences, 8.6% appearing once. Sequences were obtained from whole blood. These receptors came from a male donor in good health. Some clones in this sample may be carry-over from other donors' samples. CDR3s include the opening cysteine and the closing phenylalanine or tryptophan. Each record gives: clone size, D gene, J gene, V gene, CDR3 DNA, CDR3 protein. D genes are given only for firm matches. Only part of the rows carry a size: once, few, many, or a class if the clone is expanded.

abundance: many; d_gene: NA; j_gene: TRBJ1-1; v_gene: TRBV5-5; CDR3nt: TGTGCCAGCAGCTCAAGACTGGAGAACAGGGTGAACACTGAAGCTTTCTTT; CDR3aa: CASSSRLENRVNTEAFF
abundance: many; d_gene: TRBD2; j_gene: TRBJ2-1; v_gene: TRBV20-1; CDR3nt: TGCAGTGCTAGAGATCCTTTGGTGACTAGCTTTCCCAATGAGCAGTTCTTC; CDR3aa: CSARDPLVTSFPNEQFF
abundance: NA; d_gene: NA; j_gene: TRBJ2-5; v_gene: TRBV6-6; CDR3nt: TGTGCCAGCAGTCCAGGGACGGAGACCCAGTACTTC; CDR3aa: CASSPGTETQYF
abundance: NA; d_gene: NA; j_gene: TRBJ2-5; v_gene: TRBV4-2; CDR3nt: TGTGCCAGCAGCCAAGAGCCCTTGGAGACCCAGTACTTC; CDR3aa: CASSQEPLETQYF
abundance: few; d_gene: TRBD2; j_gene: TRBJ2-1; v_gene: TRBV24-1; CDR3nt: TGTGCCACCAGTGCCGGGACTAGCGGTTACAATGAGCAGTTCTTC; CDR3aa: CATSAGTSGYNEQFF
abundance: many; d_gene: NA; j_gene: TRBJ1-2; v_gene: TRBV6-5; CDR3nt: TGTGCCAGCAGTTATGCGCAGGTCTCCCCTTTCTATGGCTACACCTTC; CDR3aa: CASSYAQVSPFYGYTF
abundance: few; d_gene: TRBD2; j_gene: TRBJ2-5; v_gene: TRBV3-1; CDR3nt: TGTGCCAGCAGCCAAGGGGGACTAGCCCAAGAGACCCAGTACTTC; CDR3aa: CASSQGGLAQETQYF
abundance: NA; d_gene: TRBD2; j_gene: TRBJ2-7; v_gene: TRBV6-6; CDR3nt: TGTGCCAGCAGTTACCGGGGGACTAGTAGCTACGAGCAGTACTTC; CDR3aa: CASSYRGTSSYEQYF
abundance: NA; d_gene: NA; j_gene: TRBJ1-1; v_gene: TRBV7-8; CDR3nt: TGTGCCAGCAGCGCAGGCCCGGTGAACACTGAAGCTTTCTTT; CDR3aa: CASSAGPVNTEAFF
abundance: few; d_gene: NA; j_gene: TRBJ2-3; v_gene: TRBV18; CDR3nt: TGTGCCAGCTCACCTTCCTTATCTGGCACAGATACGCAGTATTTT; CDR3aa: CASSPSLSGTDTQYF
abundance: many; d_gene: NA; j_gene: TRBJ1-1; v_gene: TRBV7-2; CDR3nt: TGTGCCAGCAGCTGGGTGCTCACGGGCCGTGGCACTGAAGCTTTCTTT; CDR3aa: CASSWVLTGRGTEAFF
abundance: NA; d_gene: TRBD2; j_gene: TRBJ2-3; v_gene: TRBV7-9; CDR3nt: TGTGCCAGCAGCTCGACTAGCGGGAGGGACACAGATACGCAGTATTTT; CDR3aa: CASSSTSGRDTDTQYF
abundance: many; d_gene: TRBD2; j_gene: TRBJ2-7; v_gene: TRBV12-3/TRBV12-4; CDR3nt: TGTGCCAGCAGTTTCCGACTAGCGGGATCGAGCCACGAGCAGTACTTC; CDR3aa: CASSFRLAGSSHEQYF
abundance: few; d_gene: TRBD2; j_gene: TRBJ2-7; v_gene: TRBV10-3; CDR3nt: TGTGCCATCGTGAACCCTCTAGGGACTAGCGGGAAGAACGAGCAGTACTTC; CDR3aa: CAIVNPLGTSGKNEQYF
abundance: few; d_gene: NA; j_gene: TRBJ1-1; v_gene: TRBV4-1; CDR3nt: TGCGCCAGCAGGGATGGGCGACAGCTTGTAAAATTT; CDR3aa: CASRDGRQLVKF
abundance: few; d_gene: NA; j_gene: TRBJ1-1; v_gene: TRBV11-2; CDR3nt: TGTGCCAGCAGCTTAGTAGCGGGGACGAACACTGAAGCTTTCTTT; CDR3aa: CASSLVAGTNTEAFF
abundance: NA; d_gene: NA; j_gene: TRBJ1-2; v_gene: TRBV7-9; CDR3nt: TGTGCCAGCAGCTTAGCGCCAGGATCTGGCTACACCTTC; CDR3aa: CASSLAPGSGYTF
abundance: few; d_gene: NA; j_gene: TRBJ1-6; v_gene: TRBV7-9; CDR3nt: TGTGCCAGCAGCTTAGGGATCGGGACGTCGAATTCACCCCTCCACTTT; CDR3aa: CASSLGIGTSNSPLHF
abundance: few; d_gene: NA; j_gene: TRBJ2-3; v_gene: TRBV18; CDR3nt: TGTGCCAGCTCACCGACTCAGGAGGCTACAGATACGCAGTATTTT; CDR3aa: CASSPTQEATDTQYF
abundance: few; d_gene: NA; j_gene: TRBJ2-7; v_gene: TRBV7-9; CDR3nt: TGTGCCAGCAGCTTAGGATTTGCAGGGGCCCTCTCCTACGAGCAGTACTTC; CDR3aa: CASSLGFAGALSYEQYF
abundance: NA; d_gene: NA; j_gene: TRBJ1-4; v_gene: TRBV6-5; CDR3nt: TGTGCCAGCAGTAACAGCCGCTCTGACGAAAAACTGTTTTTT; CDR3aa: CASSNSRSDEKLFF
abundance: many; d_gene: NA; j_gene: TRBJ1-2; v_gene: TRBV3-1; CDR3nt: TGTGCCAGCAGCCAAATGACAGATTCCTATGGCTACACCTTC; CDR3aa: CASSQMTDSYGYTF
abundance: many; d_gene: TRBD2; j_gene: TRBJ2-3; v_gene: TRBV7-2; CDR3nt: TGTGCCACCTCCCCCCTGGCTAGCGGGCTATTAGATACGCAGTATTTT; CDR3aa: CATSPLASGLLDTQYF
abundance: few; d_gene: TRBD1; j_gene: TRBJ1-3; v_gene: TRBV29-1; CDR3nt: TGCAGCGTTGCTCTCACCAAGGGGGCCACTGGAAACACCATATATTTT; CDR3aa: CSVALTKGATGNTIYF
abundance: many; d_gene: NA; j_gene: TRBJ1-2; v_gene: TRBV20-1; CDR3nt: TGCAGTGCTAGAGATCAACAGCACCCCACCTTC; CDR3aa: CSARDQQHPTF
abundance: few; d_gene: NA; j_gene: TRBJ2-7; v_gene: TRBV12-3/TRBV12-4; CDR3nt: TGTGCCAGCAGCCCGGGACCCCCCTACGAGCAGTACTTC; CDR3aa: CASSPGPPYEQYF
abundance: few; d_gene: TRBD1; j_gene: TRBJ2-5; v_gene: TRBV29-1; CDR3nt: TGCAGCGTTGAAAGCCCGGACAGGGGTGGGCAAGAGACCCAGTACTTC; CDR3aa: CSVESPDRGGQETQYF
abundance: NA; d_gene: NA; j_gene: TRBJ2-3; v_gene: TRBV10-2; CDR3nt: TGCGCCAGCAGTGAGGAAGATACGCAGTATTTT; CDR3aa: CASSEEDTQYF
abundance: many; d_gene: NA; j_gene: TRBJ1-1; v_gene: TRBV20-1; CDR3nt: TGCAGTGCTAGACCGACGACAGGCTCGGTAGGCACTGAAGCTTTCTTT; CDR3aa: CSARPTTGSVGTEAFF
abundance: few; d_gene: NA; j_gene: TRBJ2-1; v_gene: TRBV30; CDR3nt: TGTGCCTGGAGCCCAGGAGGGGGCGGGGAGCAGTTCTTC; CDR3aa: CAWSPGGGGEQFF
abundance: few; d_gene: NA; j_gene: TRBJ1-2; v_gene: TRBV9; CDR3nt: TGTGCCAGCAGCGTAGAGGGGGACGAGGCCTATGGCTACACCTTC; CDR3aa: CASSVEGDEAYGYTF
abundance: NA; d_gene: TRBD1; j_gene: TRBJ2-3; v_gene: TRBV6-5; CDR3nt: TGTGCCAGCAAAAAATCCGGACAGGGCGGAGATACGCAGTATTTT; CDR3aa: CASKKSGQGGDTQYF
abundance: few; d_gene: NA; j_gene: TRBJ2-1; v_gene: TRBV7-9; CDR3nt: TGTGCCAGCAGCTTCGAGAACCATTGGGATGAGCAGTTCTTC; CDR3aa: CASSFENHWDEQFF
abundance: few; d_gene: NA; j_gene: TRBJ2-6; v_gene: TRBV6-5; CDR3nt: TGTGCCAGCAGTTACTCGGTGTCAGGGGCCAACGTCCTGACTTTC; CDR3aa: CASSYSVSGANVLTF
abundance: few; d_gene: TRBD2; j_gene: TRBJ2-3; v_gene: TRBV6-4; CDR3nt: TGTGCCAGCAGTGATTTCTCTAGCGGGAGTAGCACAGATACGCAGTATTTT; CDR3aa: CASSDFSSGSSTDTQYF
abundance: NA; d_gene: TRBD1; j_gene: TRBJ2-7; v_gene: TRBV28; CDR3nt: TGTGCCAGCACTCCCGGGACAGGGACCTCCTACGAGCAGTACTTC; CDR3aa: CASTPGTGTSYEQYF